The 14 T cell receptor beta chains presented below share a single source sample, sequenced in a study of T-cell reconstitution after alpha-beta-depleted transplantation in children. For TCRbeta, the library was prepared with unique molecular identifiers. TCRdb processed the PCR reads anew with MiXCR; each CDR3 protein has one entry. The data contain about 500,000 distinct CDR3 sequences, 32% of them singletons. Sequenced here: PBMCs from the stem cell graft donor, sampled from the stem cell graft. These receptors were collected from a human donor who donated a stem cell graft to a child with aplastic anemia.

The chain joins TRBV6-1 to TRBJ2-1; 7 nucleotides line up with TRBD1. CDR1 is MNHNS, CDR2 SASEGT, per germline. Trimming took 6 bases from V and 3 from J; bases not matched to a gene: 8. This CDR3 is 15 amino acids long. The CDR3 loop is CASRPPRTGYNEQFF. The CDR3 region has the DNA TGTGCCAGCAGACCTCCTCGGACAGGCTACAATGAGCAGTTCTTC.

There are a few counts of this clonotype. The J gene is TRBJ2-1, the V gene TRBV6-5; D is undetermined. Germline assignment: CDR1 MNHEY and CDR2 SVGAGI. The CDR3 contains 14 residues. The germline V and J ends were trimmed by 3 bases and 3 bases, with 9 bases remaining between them. CDR3 nucleotides: TGTGCCAGCAGTTATAGCCCCATCTACAATGAGCAGTTCTTC. This translates into CASSYSPIYNEQFF.

The chain combines TRBV6-1 with TRBJ2-5; unclear D gene. Germline lookup yields CDR1 MNHNS and CDR2 SASEGT. Trimming left V 0 bases short and J 11 bases short, with 13 bases between. The length of the CDR3 is 13 residues. The chain's CDR3 is CASSEARLHVQYF. CDR3 DNA sequence: TGTGCCAGCAGTGAAGCCCGCCTACACGTACAGTACTTC.

J is TRBJ1-2 and V is TRBV28; D is undetermined. CDR1 MDHEN and CDR2 SYDVKM come from the germline V gene. V was clipped by 5 bases and J by 4 bases, with 8 bases between them. This CDR3 contains 12 residues. CDR3 coding DNA: TGTGCCAGCAGTCCAGCGATCTATGGCTACACCTTC. Translation gives CASSPAIYGYTF.

This rearrangement joins TRBV12-3 or TRBV12-4 to TRBJ1-2, with unresolved D. The CDR3 length is 16 residues. Deletions cut 4 bases from V and 0 bases from J, with 15 bases between. As DNA, the CDR3 is TGTGCCAGCAGTTCCGGCAGTTCTGGGCCTAACTATGGCTACACCTTC. Its translation: CASSSGSSGPNYGYTF.

A few counts support this clonotype. The chain has TRBV29-1 and TRBJ2-1, with 8 bases matching TRBD2. The CDR3 has 15 residues. Germline trimming cut 3 bases from V and 2 bases from J; bases unmatched to any gene: 6. The germline CDR1 and CDR2 sequences are SQVTM and ANQGSEA. The CDR3 protein is CSVELSGGTYNEQFF. The CDR3, as DNA: TGCAGCGTTGAGTTAAGCGGGGGTACCTACAATGAGCAGTTCTTC.

The genes are TRBV7-2 and TRBJ2-3; 8 bases agree with TRBD1. With 6 bases clipped from V and 2 bases from J, the junction kept 10 bases outside the gene matches. In germline, CDR1 is SGHTA, CDR2 FQGNSA. This CDR3 has 16 residues. The CDR3 is CASSLRTGYFTDTQYF. Written as DNA, the CDR3 is TGTGCCAGCAGTCTCCGGACAGGGTACTTCACAGATACGCAGTATTTT.

The rearrangement links TRBV18 to TRBJ1-1; D is uncertain. In germline, CDR1 is KGHSH, CDR2 LQKENI. The CDR3 contains 15 residues. The germline V and J ends were trimmed by 3 bases and 10 bases, with 21 bases remaining between them. The CDR3 region has the DNA TGTGCCAGCTCACCTCCTATGAGTGGGAAGCAATCAGCTTTCTTT. Translating gives CASSPPMSGKQSAFF.

The rearrangement uses TRBV18 and TRBJ2-7; D is perhaps TRBD1 (6 bases). V dropped 3 bases and J dropped 5 bases, with 11 bases sitting between them. The CDR3 consists of 13 residues. Germline-derived CDR1 and CDR2 are KGHSH and LQKENI. The CDR3 reads CASSPYRDHEQYF. The CDR3 bases are TGTGCCAGCTCACCTTACAGGGACCACGAGCAGTACTTC.

CDR3 region: CASSSTLDRPDQFF. The CDR3 DNA follows: TGTGCCAGCAGTTCGACTTTAGATCGCCCAGATCAGTTTTTT. J is TRBJ2-2 and V is TRBV6-2 or TRBV6-3, with D unresolved. Germline CDR1 is MNHEY and CDR2 is SVGEGT. The CDR3 contains 14 residues. V was shortened by 4 bases and J by 16 bases, with 22 bases between the two germline ends.

V gene TRBV2 combines with J gene TRBJ1-2, with D tentatively TRBD1 (5 bases). The CDR3 extends over 13 amino acids. V lost 2 bases to trimming and J lost 7 bases, with 11 bases between them. The germline V gene has CDR1 SNHLY and CDR2 FYNNEI. CDR3 nucleotide sequence: TGTGCCAGCAGTGAATTCGAGGGGTCTGGCTACACCTTC. The encoded protein is CASSEFEGSGYTF.

This rearrangement joins TRBV12-3 or TRBV12-4 to TRBJ1-5; D call uncertain. The V end lost 0 bases, the J end lost 9 bases, and 9 bases lay between the germline ends. The length of the CDR3 is 13 residues. CDR3 nucleotides: TGTGCCAGCAGTTTAGCAGGCAGGTCGCCCCAGCATTTT. It translates to CASSLAGRSPQHF.

The chain combines TRBV10-2 with TRBJ2-3; D is uncertain. The CDR3 is 15 residues long. CDR1 and CDR2 from the germline V gene are WSHSY and SAAADI. The V end lost 5 bases, the J end lost 0 bases, and 12 bases lay between the germline ends. The CDR3: CASSPLKDSTDTQYF. CDR3 in DNA: TGCGCCAGCAGTCCTTTAAAGGACAGCACAGATACGCAGTATTTT.

This clonotype occurred once. This chain uses TRBV29-1 with TRBJ1-2; D unresolved. CDR1 SQVTM and CDR2 ANQGSEA come from the germline V gene. The CDR3 runs 14 residues. V lost 0 bases to trimming and J lost 2 bases, with 10 bases between them. Written as DNA, the CDR3 is TGCAGCGTTGAAGAGGGAGGAGAGAACTATGGCTACACCTTC. Protein: CSVEEGGENYGYTF.